These 2 T cell receptor beta chains share one sample of origin, sequenced in a study of cytomegalovirus exposure and HLA in healthy donors. The PCR was carried out with 60 Vbeta primers and 13 Jbeta primers. The table came from immunoSEQ multiplex PCR; TCRdb's copy has only in-frame clones and leaves some out. The sample records 200,000 or so clones, around 86% being singletons. Material for sequencing was PBMCs. All receptors come from a man in his forties in good health and CMV-seropositive.

This chain uses TRBV19 with TRBJ1-1; D possibly corresponds to TRBD1 (6 bases). This CDR3 is built from 15 residues. Trimming cost V 7 bases and J 2 bases, with 17 bases left between them. The germline gives CDR1 LNHDA, CDR2 SQIVND (reference sequence). The CDR3 DNA is TGTGCCAGTACCGACTTACAGGGCTTAAACACTGAAGCTTTCTTT. Amino acids: CASTDLQGLNTEAFF.

This chain links TRBV11-3 with TRBJ2-7, with TRBD1 identical over 7 bases. Germline CDR1 SGHNT, CDR2 YENEEA. This CDR3 is 14 amino acids long. The ends lost 5 bases at V and 0 bases at J; junction bases unmatched: 4. The CDR3 DNA sequence: TGTGCCAGCAGCCGTGGACAGGCCTCCTACGAGCAGTACTTC. Its translation: CASSRGQASYEQYF.